This TCR beta chain originates from a study of T-cell memory formation after mild COVID-19. Background on the study: Clusters were largely donor specific.

This clonotype was seen more than once but under ten times. Its specificity is not known. TCRdb re-analysed the 5' RACE reads in MiXCR, keeping a single row per CDR3 protein. This table has 580,000 or so distinct CDR3 sequences, around 15% appearing once. Trimming stripped 4 bases from V and 7 bases from J, with 13 bases between. The germline gives CDR1 SGHDN, CDR2 FVKESK. CDR3 length equals 13 residues. General study results and limits: Clones that contracted from day 15 to 85 were balanced CD4/CD8, while later expanders leaned CD4+. Chiefly within CM and EM were the contracting CD4+ clones; CD8+ ones were within EMRA.

This chain joins TRBV14 and TRBJ1-1; D is possibly TRBD1 (5 bases). The sample was PBMCs or a T cell subset sorted from them (not recorded which). This receptor was obtained from an adult woman who had mild COVID-19 (a few samples of this study predate the infection). Cell type and time point are not known. CDR3 nucleotide sequence: TGTGCCAGCAGCCCACGGGACGCGATTGAAGCTTTCTTT. It encodes CASSPRDAIEAFF.